This is a list of T cell receptor beta chains from one sample in a study of blood T cell repertoires in COVID-19. Libraries were prepared by immunoSEQ multiplex PCR; TCRdb keeps only in-frame clonotypes and omits some of them. The table includes 300,000 or so clones, 80% to 95% detected once. What was sequenced was PBMCs or T cells enriched from blood (not recorded which). The receptor source for this set is a woman under 40 who had recovered from COVID-19. Both conserved end residues are part of each CDR3. A D gene is named only where the DNA matches it firmly. Only some rows state a clone size, as once, few, many or a class for expanded clones.

once	TRBV24-1	TRBJ2-2	-	CATSPGGTGELFF	TGTGCCACCTCCCCCGGGGGTACCGGGGAGCTGTTTTTT
-	TRBV18	TRBJ2-7	-	CASSPLSATDHNEQYF	TGTGCCAGCTCACCATTGTCCGCGACAGATCACAACGAGCAGTACTTC
-	TRBV28	TRBJ1-5	-	CASSLGQGSFQPQHF	TGTGCCAGCAGTTTAGGCCAGGGTTCCTTCCAGCCCCAGCATTTT
-	TRBV10-3	TRBJ2-1	TRBD2	CAISPSGLDNEQFF	TGTGCCATCAGCCCTAGCGGATTGGACAATGAGCAGTTCTTC
-	TRBV7-9	TRBJ1-1	-	CATRNGGLNTEAFF	TGTGCCACTCGGAATGGGGGACTTAATACTGAAGCTTTCTTT
-	TRBV5-1	TRBJ2-5	-	CASSVRGAETQYF	TGCGCCAGCAGCGTGCGGGGCGCAGAGACCCAGTACTTC
-	TRBV19	TRBJ2-7	TRBD1	CASTQGAGEQYF	TGTGCCAGTACTCAGGGGGCGGGCGAGCAGTACTTC
-	TRBV28	TRBJ1-4	-	CASSLSGRWLFF	TGTGCCAGCAGTTTGTCAGGGCGGTGGCTGTTTTTT
-	TRBV28	TRBJ1-6	-	CASSLRAERSPLHF	TGTGCCAGCAGCTTGAGAGCGGAGCGGTCACCCCTCCACTTT
-	TRBV29-1	TRBJ1-1	-	CSVVGAGTEAFF	TGCAGCGTTGTTGGGGCCGGGACTGAAGCTTTCTTT
-	TRBV30	TRBJ1-6	-	CACRNRRYNSPLHF	TGTGCCTGCCGGAACAGGCGCTATAATTCACCCCTCCACTTT
-	TRBV21-1	TRBJ2-1	-	CASSKMRIAGGTNEQFF	TGTGCCAGCAGCAAAATGCGCATTGCGGGAGGTACAAATGAGCAGTTCTTC
-	TRBV5-4	TRBJ2-1	-	CASNQGGGGSYNEQFF	TGTGCCAGCAACCAGGGGGGAGGTGGGTCCTACAATGAGCAGTTCTTC
-	TRBV30	TRBJ1-1	TRBD1	CASGTGRDTEAFF	TGTGCCTCAGGGACAGGCCGGGACACTGAAGCTTTCTTT
-	TRBV5-5	TRBJ1-1	TRBD1	CASSRDRIPEAFF	TGTGCCAGCAGCAGGGACAGGATCCCTGAAGCTTTCTTT
once	TRBV15	TRBJ2-3	TRBD2	CATSRDLAGGTDTQYF	TGTGCCACCAGCAGAGATTTAGCGGGAGGGACAGATACGCAGTATTTT
-	TRBV5-1	TRBJ2-7	TRBD2	CASSSGLAGEWYEQYF	TGCGCCAGCAGCTCCGGACTAGCGGGAGAATGGTACGAGCAGTACTTC
-	TRBV5-5	TRBJ1-5	-	CASSQLGHNQPQHF	TGTGCCAGCAGCCAGTTGGGGCACAATCAGCCCCAGCATTTT
-	TRBV30	TRBJ2-5	TRBD2	CAWESTGTSGGLNKRTQYF	TGTGCCTGGGAGTCAACCGGGACTAGCGGAGGCCTTAACAAGAGGACCCAGTACTTC
-	TRBV7-2	TRBJ2-5	TRBD2	CASSLGGATGGETQYF	TGTGCCAGCAGCTTAGGGGGTGCGACGGGAGGCGAGACCCAGTACTTC
-	TRBV6-1	TRBJ2-3	-	CASSELEDTQYF	TGTGCCAGCAGTGAATTAGAGGATACGCAGTATTTT
-	TRBV29-1	TRBJ2-7	-	CSVEAPGGYEQYF	TGCAGCGTTGAAGCGCCCGGAGGATACGAGCAGTACTTC
-	TRBV6-1	TRBJ1-6	-	CASSENGHNSPLHF	TGTGCCAGCAGTGAAAACGGTCACAATTCACCCCTCCACTTT
-	TRBV19	TRBJ1-2	-	CASSTQQGFYGYTF	TGTGCCAGTAGTACTCAACAGGGTTTCTATGGCTACACCTTC